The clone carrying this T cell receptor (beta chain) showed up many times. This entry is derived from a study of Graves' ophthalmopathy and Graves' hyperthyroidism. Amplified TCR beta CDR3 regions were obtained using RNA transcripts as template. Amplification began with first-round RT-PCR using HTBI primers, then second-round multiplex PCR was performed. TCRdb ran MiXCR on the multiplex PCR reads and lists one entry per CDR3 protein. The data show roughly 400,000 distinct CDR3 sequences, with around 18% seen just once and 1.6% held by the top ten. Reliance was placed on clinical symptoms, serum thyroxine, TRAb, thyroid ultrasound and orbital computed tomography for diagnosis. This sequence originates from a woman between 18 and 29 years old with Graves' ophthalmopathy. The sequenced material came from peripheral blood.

The CDR3 DNA reads as TGTGCCAGCAGGGAGGGACAGGGTCGGTCCGGGGAGCTGTTTTTT. Protein product: CASREGQGRSGELFF. The rearrangement links TRBV2 to TRBJ2-2; 9 bases fit TRBD1. V trimming: 6 bases; J trimming: 6 bases; junction bases outside the gene matches: 8. CDR3 length equals 15 residues. CDR1 is SNHLY and CDR2 is FYNNEI in the germline V gene.